One and the same sample provided the 18 T cell receptor beta chains below, sequenced in a study of T cells after posttransplantation cyclophosphamide. TCRdb keeps only in-frame clones here, not all; method: immunoSEQ multiplex PCR. This sample comprises 24,000 or so clones, none seen once only. Sequences were obtained from PBMCs. These receptors were collected from a woman in her forties or fifties in good health, CMV-negative, and a related stem cell transplant donor.

This clone was recorded many times. This chain uses TRBV30 with TRBJ1-1; possible D gene TRBD1, 5 bases. The CDR3 runs to 11 residues. Between the trimmed V and J ends, which lost 4 bases and 10 bases, there was a span of 13 bases. CDR1 and CDR2 (germline): GTSNPN, SVGIG (reference sequence). The CDR3: CAWNGGEVAFF. The CDR3 DNA reads TGTGCCTGGAACGGGGGTGAAGTAGCTTTCTTT.

This clone was seen repeatedly, ten times or more. The chain combines TRBV6-6 with TRBJ2-3; TRBD2 might be the D (6 bases). V was pared by 6 bases and J by 0 bases, with 16 bases between. The CDR3 spans 16 residues. Per germline, CDR1 MNHNY and CDR2 SVGAGI (reference sequence). In DNA, the CDR3 is TGTGCCAGCAGCCCCTCGGTGCGGGGAAGCACAGATACGCAGTATTTT. Translated, it gives CASSPSVRGSTDTQYF.

The sample holds many counts of this clone. The chain employs TRBV11-1 and TRBJ2-1, with D possibly TRBD2 on 5 matching bases. V shed 5 bases and J shed 2 bases, with 16 bases lying between them. The CDR3 extends over 16 amino acids. In germline, CDR1 is SGHAT, CDR2 FQDESV (reference sequence). CDR3 sequence: CASSLVMDLTYNEQFF. In DNA, the CDR3 is TGTGCCAGCAGCCTGGTTATGGACTTAACCTACAATGAGCAGTTCTTC.

This clone was seen at least ten times. This sequence joins TRBV6-6 and TRBJ1-2, with D uncertain. CDR1 and CDR2 from the germline V gene are MNHNY and SVGAGI (reference sequence). The CDR3 loop spans 12 amino acids. Trimming stripped 7 bases from V and 2 bases from J, with 8 bases between. CDR3 coding DNA: TGTGCCAGCAATACAGCCAACTATGGCTACACCTTC. Its protein product is CASNTANYGYTF.

This clone was counted at least ten times. The chain recombines TRBV27 with TRBJ2-5; D call uncertain. The germline CDR1 and CDR2 sequences are MNHEY and SMNVEV (reference sequence). CDR3 length: 11 amino acids. V lost 3 bases, J lost 4 bases, and 3 bases lay in between. In DNA, the CDR3 is TGTGCCAGCAGTTTTCTAGAGACCCAGTACTTC. Protein sequence: CASSFLETQYF.

The table lists this clone with many counts. The chain recombines TRBV7-9 with TRBJ1-5, with unresolved D. V shed 5 bases and J shed 9 bases, with 17 bases lying between them. The CDR3 is 14 amino acids. The germline gives CDR1 SEHNR, CDR2 FQNEAQ (reference sequence). The CDR3 sequence is CASSPIGNGMPQHF. DNA for the CDR3: TGTGCCAGCAGCCCCATAGGCAACGGGATGCCCCAGCATTTT.

This clone was recorded at least ten times. Other nucleotide sequences in the sample specify the same CDR3. The rearrangement uses TRBV5-6 and TRBJ2-1; D perhaps matches TRBD2 (5 bases). Germline V gene data show CDR1 as SGHDT and CDR2 as YYEEEE. The V end was cut by 7 bases, the J end by 0 bases, with 14 bases between. The CDR3 loop spans 15 amino acids. The CDR3 here is CASGISASSYNEQFF. DNA of the CDR3: TGTGCCAGCGGAATTAGCGCCAGCTCCTACAATGAGCAGTTCTTC.

This clone came up many times. V is TRBV4-3 and J is TRBJ2-5; weak D call: TRBD1 (5 bases). Trimming removed 0 bases at V and 4 bases at J, with 9 bases between. This CDR3 has 14 residues. Germline lookup yields CDR1 LGHNA and CDR2 YSLEER. The CDR3 loop is CASSQDSGRETQYF. The CDR3 DNA follows: TGCGCCAGCAGCCAAGATTCAGGGCGAGAGACCCAGTACTTC.

At least ten counts were recorded for this clone. Here the CDR3 reads CASSLASGGFETQYF. For the CDR3, the DNA is TGTGCCAGCAGCTTAGCTAGCGGGGGGTTTGAGACCCAGTACTTC. This rearrangement joins TRBV7-2 to TRBJ2-5; 10 bases are a match to TRBD2. The CDR3 has 15 amino acids. Per the germline V gene, CDR1 is SGHTA and CDR2 is FQGNSA. The V segment lost 0 bases and the J segment 5 bases; nucleotides outside the gene matches: 3. The full variable domain, completed using reference TRBV7-2 and TRBJ2-5, is GAGVSQSPSNKVTEKGKDVELRCDPISGHTALYWYRQSLGQGLEFLIYFQGNSAPDKSGLPSDRFSAERTGGSVSTLTIQRTQQEDSAVYLCASSLASGGFETQYFGPGTRLLVL.

In its sample, this clone was seen many times. The chain recombines TRBV9 with TRBJ1-3, with D uncertain. The CDR3 runs to 15 residues. The germline CDR1 and CDR2 sequences are SGDLS and YYNGEE. V lost 7 bases and J lost 1, with 15 bases in between. CDR3 coding DNA: TGTGCCAGCGCCATGGGAGGGCTATCTGGAAACACCATATATTTT. This encodes CASAMGGLSGNTIYF.

This clone was recorded many times. The CDR3 DNA reads as TGTGCCATACAAAGGGACGGGAGGGCCGGGGAGCTGTTTTTT. This codes for CAIQRDGRAGELFF. This rearrangement joins TRBV10-3 to TRBJ2-2; 8 nucleotides match TRBD2. CDR1 and CDR2 from the germline V gene are ENHRY and SYGVKD. This CDR3 spans 14 amino acids. The V gene end was trimmed by 9 bases and the J gene end by 6 bases; junction bases not matched to a gene: 9.

This clone was found many times. The gene calls are TRBV2 and TRBJ1-1, with 8 positions matching TRBD1. CDR3 size: 13 residues. Germline-derived CDR1 and CDR2 are SNHLY and FYNNEI. Trimming at V came to 6 bases and at J to 4 bases, leaving 4 bases not matched to a gene. The DNA for the CDR3 is TGTGCCAGCAGCCCGACAGGGGCCACTGAAGCTTTCTTT. It is translated as CASSPTGATEAFF.

This clone was counted many times. The chain links TRBV4-1 to TRBJ2-7, with TRBD2 matching over 8 bases. V lost 0 bases, J lost 6 bases, and 10 bases stayed unmatched. This CDR3 is 16 amino acids long. Germline V gene lookup returns CDR1 MGHRA and CDR2 YSYEKL. CDR3 protein: CASSQEAAQTSGEQYF. In nucleotides, the CDR3 is TGCGCCAGCAGCCAAGAGGCTGCGCAAACTAGCGGCGAGCAGTACTTC.

This clone came up many times. The chain couples TRBV25-1 to TRBJ1-4; D unresolved. Per the germline V gene, CDR1 is MGHDK and CDR2 is SYGVNS. This CDR3 is 14 amino acids long. The ends were cut back, 1 base at V and 8 bases at J, with 11 bases in the middle. CDR3 nucleotides: TGTGCCAGCAGTGAATCGGGGTGGAGCGAAAAACTGTTTTTT. Residues: CASSESGWSEKLFF. Looking up the rest from reference TRBV25-1 and TRBJ1-4 gives the full variable domain: EADIYQTPRYLVIGTGKKITLECSQTMGHDKMYWYQQDPGMELHLIHYSYGVNSTEKGDLSSESTVSRIRTEHFPLTLESARPSHTSQYLCASSESGWSEKLFFGSGTQLSVL.

This clone has a count of ten or more. The genes are TRBV19 and TRBJ1-5; D remains ambiguous. V was clipped by 4 bases and J by 5 bases, with 9 bases between them. This CDR3 is 13 amino acids long. The germline V gene has CDR1 LNHDA and CDR2 SQIVND (reference sequence). CDR3 in DNA: TGTGCCAGTAGTACAGTTACAGATCAGCCCCAGCATTTT. It yields the protein CASSTVTDQPQHF.

This clone has ten or more counts. The V gene is TRBV7-9, the J gene TRBJ1-5, with 9 bases that match TRBD1. Looked up from germline, CDR1 is SEHNR and CDR2 is FQNEAQ (reference sequence). Unmatched junction bases numbered 0, after V lost 1 base and J lost 5 bases. This CDR3 has 14 residues. CDR3 in DNA: TGTGCCAGCAGCTTAGGACAGGGGGATCAGCCCCAGCATTTT. Amino acid sequence: CASSLGQGDQPQHF.

This clone was recorded many times. The chain recombines TRBV9 with TRBJ1-3, with TRBD1 matching over 9 bases. The germline V gene has CDR1 SGDLS and CDR2 YYNGEE. The trim removed 6 bases at V and 4 bases at J, leaving 11 bases unmatched. The CDR3 runs 16 residues. Written as DNA, the CDR3 is TGTGCCAGCACCAAGGCGGGGACAGGGTTAGGAAACACCATATATTTT. It yields the protein CASTKAGTGLGNTIYF.

Ten or more counts support this clone. The chain employs TRBV5-6 and TRBJ2-3; D uncertain. Per germline, CDR1 SGHDT and CDR2 YYEEEE. V shed 0 bases and J shed 1 base, with 9 bases lying between them. The CDR3 loop spans 15 amino acids. DNA for the CDR3: TGTGCCAGCAGCTTGGGCCCTATGCGCACAGATACGCAGTATTTT. Protein: CASSLGPMRTDTQYF.